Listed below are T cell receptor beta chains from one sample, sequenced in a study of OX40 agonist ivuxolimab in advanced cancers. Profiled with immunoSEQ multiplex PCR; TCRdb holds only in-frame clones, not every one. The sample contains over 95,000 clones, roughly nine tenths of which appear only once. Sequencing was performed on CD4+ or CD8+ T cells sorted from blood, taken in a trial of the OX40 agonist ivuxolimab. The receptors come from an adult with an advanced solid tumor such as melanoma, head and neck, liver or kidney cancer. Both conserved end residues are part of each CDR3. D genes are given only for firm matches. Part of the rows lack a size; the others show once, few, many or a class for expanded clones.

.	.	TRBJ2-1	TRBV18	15	CASSPRPGSGNEQFF	TGTGCCAGCTCACCACGGCCCGGGAGTGGCAATGAGCAGTTCTTC
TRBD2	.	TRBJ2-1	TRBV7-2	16	CASSILAGGPGGEQFF	TGTGCCAGCAGCATCCTAGCGGGAGGGCCAGGAGGGGAGCAGTTCTTC
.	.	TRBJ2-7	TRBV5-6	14	CASSLSTGPYEQYF	TGTGCCAGCAGCTTGTCCACGGGACCCTACGAGCAGTACTTC
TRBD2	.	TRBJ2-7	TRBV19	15	CASSRLAGGPYEQYF	TGTGCCAGTAGCAGACTAGCGGGAGGGCCCTACGAGCAGTACTTC
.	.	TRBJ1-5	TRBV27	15	CASRPDGPSNQPQHF	TGTGCCAGCAGACCTGACGGGCCGAGCAATCAGCCCCAGCATTTT
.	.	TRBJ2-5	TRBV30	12	CAWDSGQETQYF	TGTGCCTGGGATTCCGGCCAAGAGACCCAGTACTTC
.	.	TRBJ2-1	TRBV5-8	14	CASSPRRQLNEQFF	TGTGCCAGCAGCCCAAGACGGCAACTAAATGAGCAGTTCTTC
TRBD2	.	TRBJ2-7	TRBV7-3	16	CASSAQPGLAGVEQYF	TGTGCCAGCAGCGCACAACCGGGACTAGCGGGAGTCGAGCAGTACTTC
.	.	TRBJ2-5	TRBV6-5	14	CASSRGTTQETQYF	TGTGCCAGCAGCCGCGGGACCACCCAAGAGACCCAGTACTTC
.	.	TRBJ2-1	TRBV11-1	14	CASSLSQEHDEQFF	TGTGCCAGCAGCTTATCACAGGAACACGATGAGCAGTTCTTC
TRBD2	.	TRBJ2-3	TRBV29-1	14	CSVRTSGRSDTQYF	TGCAGCGTTCGCACTAGCGGGAGATCAGATACGCAGTATTTT
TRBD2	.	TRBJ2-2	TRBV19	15	CASTPSGRGTGELFF	TGTGCCAGTACCCCTAGCGGGAGGGGAACCGGGGAGCTGTTTTTT
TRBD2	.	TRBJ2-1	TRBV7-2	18	CASSSRGRTSGRFGEQFF	TGTGCCAGCAGCTCTAGGGGACGGACTAGCGGGAGGTTCGGTGAGCAGTTCTTC
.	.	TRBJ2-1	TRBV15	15	CATSRERTLRNEQFF	TGTGCCACCAGCAGGGAGAGGACGCTAAGGAATGAGCAGTTCTTC
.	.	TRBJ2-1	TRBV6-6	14	CASSDSRGGDEQFF	TGTGCCAGCAGTGACTCCAGGGGAGGGGATGAGCAGTTCTTC
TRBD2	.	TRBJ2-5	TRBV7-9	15	CASSPLAGGGETQYF	TGTGCCAGCAGCCCCCTGGCGGGAGGGGGTGAGACCCAGTACTTC
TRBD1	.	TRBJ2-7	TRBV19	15	CASSIAGQGPYEQYF	TGTGCCAGTAGTATAGCGGGACAGGGACCCTACGAGCAGTACTTC
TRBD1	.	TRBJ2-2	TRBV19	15	CASIRTGGAAGELFF	TGTGCCAGTATCCGGACAGGGGGCGCCGCTGGGGAGCTGTTTTTT
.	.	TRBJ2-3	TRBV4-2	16	CASSQDPGASTDTQYF	TGTGCCAGCAGCCAAGATCCGGGAGCTAGCACAGATACGCAGTATTTT
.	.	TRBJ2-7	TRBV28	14	CASSFKGVFYEQYF	TGTGCCAGCAGTTTTAAAGGGGTTTTCTACGAGCAGTACTTC
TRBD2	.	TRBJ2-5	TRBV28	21	CASSLLPLRTSGSILGETQYF	TGTGCCAGCAGTTTATTACCTTTACGGACTAGCGGGAGTATATTAGGAGAGACCCAGTACTTC
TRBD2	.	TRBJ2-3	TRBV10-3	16	CAISYSSGQSTDTQYF	TGTGCCATCAGCTACTCTAGCGGCCAAAGCACAGATACGCAGTATTTT
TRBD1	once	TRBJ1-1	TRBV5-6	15	CASSNFDRDHTEAFF	TGTGCCAGCAGCAACTTTGACAGGGACCACACTGAAGCTTTCTTT
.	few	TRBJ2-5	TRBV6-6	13	CASSRLPGETQYF	TGTGCCAGCAGTCGACTACCCGGGGAGACCCAGTACTTC
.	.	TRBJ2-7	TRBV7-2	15	CASSVIRGYSYEQYF	TGTGCCAGCAGCGTTATAAGGGGCTACTCCTACGAGCAGTACTTC
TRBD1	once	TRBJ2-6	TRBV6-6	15	CASSGQGSGANVLTF	TGTGCCAGCAGTGGACAGGGCTCTGGGGCCAACGTCCTGACTTTC
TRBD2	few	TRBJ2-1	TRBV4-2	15	CASSDGLAGAAEQFF	TGTGCCAGCAGCGACGGACTAGCGGGAGCGGCTGAGCAGTTCTTC
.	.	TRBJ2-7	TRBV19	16	CASRSPGDAASNEQYF	TGTGCCAGTAGGTCTCCGGGGGACGCGGCCAGTAACGAGCAGTACTTC
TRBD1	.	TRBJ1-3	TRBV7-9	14	CASSSGQPGNTIYF	TGTGCCAGCAGCTCGGGACAGCCTGGAAACACCATATATTTT
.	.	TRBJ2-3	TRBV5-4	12	CASSLADDTQYF	TGTGCCAGCAGCTTGGCCGACGATACGCAGTATTTT
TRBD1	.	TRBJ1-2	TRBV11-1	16	CASSFSGTGSGAGYTF	TGTGCCAGCAGCTTCTCCGGGACAGGGAGCGGGGCTGGCTACACCTTC
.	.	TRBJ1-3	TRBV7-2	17	CASSLDMAGVGGNTIYF	TGTGCCAGCAGCTTAGATATGGCAGGGGTTGGTGGAAACACCATATATTTT
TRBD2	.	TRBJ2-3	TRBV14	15	CASSRSGTSGDFEYF	TGTGCCAGCAGCCGGAGTGGAACTAGCGGGGACTTTGAGTATTTT
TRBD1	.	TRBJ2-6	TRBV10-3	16	CAISVQGARGANVLTF	TGTGCCATCAGTGTACAGGGGGCGCGGGGGGCCAACGTCCTGACTTTC
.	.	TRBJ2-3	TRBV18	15	CASSPPFWGSDTQYF	TGTGCCAGCTCACCGCCCTTCTGGGGATCAGATACGCAGTATTTT
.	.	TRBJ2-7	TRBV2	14	CASSDRTETYEQYF	TGTGCCAGCAGTGATCGGACAGAGACCTACGAGCAGTACTTC
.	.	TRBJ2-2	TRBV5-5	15	CASSLDSANTGELFF	TGTGCCAGCAGCCTGGACAGCGCGAACACCGGGGAGCTGTTTTTT
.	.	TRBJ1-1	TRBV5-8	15	CASSLWEGPNTEAFF	TGTGCCAGCAGCTTGTGGGAGGGGCCTAACACTGAAGCTTTCTTT
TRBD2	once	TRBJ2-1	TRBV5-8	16	CASSDNKGLAGGEQFF	TGTGCCAGCAGCGACAACAAGGGACTAGCGGGGGGTGAGCAGTTCTTC
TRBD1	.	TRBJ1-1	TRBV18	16	CASSFGQELMNTEAFF	TGTGCCAGCTCCTTCGGACAGGAGTTAATGAACACTGAAGCTTTCTTT
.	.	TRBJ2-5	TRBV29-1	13	CSVGDGGRETQYF	TGCAGCGTGGGGGACGGTGGCCGAGAGACCCAGTACTTC
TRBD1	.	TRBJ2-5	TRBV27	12	CASRQGQETQYF	TGTGCCAGCCGACAGGGCCAAGAGACCCAGTACTTC
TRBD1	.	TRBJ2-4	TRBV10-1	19	CATPGAGGEMGLAKNIQYF	TGCGCCACGCCTGGGGCAGGGGGCGAAATGGGACTAGCCAAAAACATTCAGTACTTC